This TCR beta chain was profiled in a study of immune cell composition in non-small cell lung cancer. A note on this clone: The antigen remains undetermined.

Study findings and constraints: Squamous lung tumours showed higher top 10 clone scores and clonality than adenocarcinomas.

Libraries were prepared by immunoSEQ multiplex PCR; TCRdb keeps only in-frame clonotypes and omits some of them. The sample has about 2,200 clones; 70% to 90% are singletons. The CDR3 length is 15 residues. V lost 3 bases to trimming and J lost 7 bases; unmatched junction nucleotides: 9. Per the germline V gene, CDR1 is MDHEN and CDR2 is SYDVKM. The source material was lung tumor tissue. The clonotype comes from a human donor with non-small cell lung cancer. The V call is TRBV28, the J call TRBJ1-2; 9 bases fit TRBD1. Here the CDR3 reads CASSFRGTGFGGYTF. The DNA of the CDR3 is TGTGCCAGCAGTTTCCGCGGGACAGGGTTTGGTGGCTACACCTTC.